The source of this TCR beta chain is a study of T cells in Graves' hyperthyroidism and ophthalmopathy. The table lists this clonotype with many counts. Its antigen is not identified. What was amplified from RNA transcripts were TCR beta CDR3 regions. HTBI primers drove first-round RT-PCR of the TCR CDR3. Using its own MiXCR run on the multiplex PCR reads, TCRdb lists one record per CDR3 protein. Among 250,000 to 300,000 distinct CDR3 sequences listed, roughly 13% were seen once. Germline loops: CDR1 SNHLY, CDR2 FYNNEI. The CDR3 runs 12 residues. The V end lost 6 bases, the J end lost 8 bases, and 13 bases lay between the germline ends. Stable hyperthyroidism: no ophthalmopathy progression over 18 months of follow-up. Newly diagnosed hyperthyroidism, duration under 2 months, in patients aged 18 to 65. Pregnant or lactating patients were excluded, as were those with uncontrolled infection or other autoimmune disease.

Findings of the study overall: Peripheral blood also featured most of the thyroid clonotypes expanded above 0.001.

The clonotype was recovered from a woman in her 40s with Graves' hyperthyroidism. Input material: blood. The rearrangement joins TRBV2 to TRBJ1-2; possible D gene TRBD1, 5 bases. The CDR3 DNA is TGTGCCAGCAGGGGCCAGGGTTTGGGCTACACCTTC. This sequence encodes CASRGQGLGYTF.